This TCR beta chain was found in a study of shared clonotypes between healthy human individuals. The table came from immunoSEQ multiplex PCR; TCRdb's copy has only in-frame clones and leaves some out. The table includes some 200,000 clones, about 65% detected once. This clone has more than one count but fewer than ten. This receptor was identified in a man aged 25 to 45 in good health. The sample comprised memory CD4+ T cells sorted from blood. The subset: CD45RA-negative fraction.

Here the CDR3 DNA reads TGTGCCAGTAGTATGGACGACAGGCGGTATGGCTACACCTTC. It encodes CASSMDDRRYGYTF. The chain couples TRBV19 to TRBJ1-2, with a possible D match to TRBD1 (6 bases). V was cut by 3 bases and J by 5 bases, with 13 bases left in between. The CDR3 has 14 amino acids. In germline, CDR1 is LNHDA, CDR2 SQIVND (reference sequence). Supplemented by reference TRBV19 and TRBJ1-2, the full variable domain reads DGGITQSPKYLFRKEGQNVTLSCEQNLNHDAMYWYRQDPGQGLRLIYYSQIVNDFQKGDIAEGYSVSREKKESFPLTVTSAQKNPTAFYLCASSMDDRRYGYTFGSGTRLTVV.